One sample yielded the 30 T cell receptor beta chains listed below, sequenced in a study of blood T cell repertoires in COVID-19. This table comes from immunoSEQ multiplex PCR, and its TCRdb copy is limited to in-frame clones, with some not included. The sample includes just under 95,000 clones, about 80% of them seen just once. Sequenced input: peripheral blood. The origin of the receptors is a human donor in a cohort sampled during active COVID-19.

This clone came up once. The chain joins TRBV9 to TRBJ2-7; D perhaps matches TRBD2 (5 bases). The length of the CDR3 is 13 residues. V dropped 0 bases and J dropped 5 bases, with 9 bases sitting between them. Germline V gene sequence: CDR1 SGDLS, CDR2 YYNGEE. The DNA for the CDR3 is TGTGCCAGCAGCGTAGGGAGAGGGAACGAGCAGTACTTC. This translates into CASSVGRGNEQYF.

The chain couples TRBV5-1 to TRBJ2-7; possible D gene TRBD1, 6 bases. V was clipped by 0 bases and J by 3 bases, with 10 bases between them. Germline values: CDR1 SGHRS, CDR2 YFSETQ. The CDR3 runs 14 residues. The CDR3 region has the DNA TGCGCCAGCAGCTTGGAAAGGGGGTTCTACGAGCAGTACTTC. It is translated as CASSLERGFYEQYF.

The CDR3 nucleotides read TGTGCCAGCAGCTTTAGCGGGAACTTAGGAGATACGCAGTATTTT. This gives the protein CASSFSGNLGDTQYF. J is TRBJ2-3 and V is TRBV7-8; 8 nucleotides line up with TRBD2. The CDR3 loop spans 15 amino acids. The junction had 7 bases not matched to a gene; V was cut back by 3 bases and J by 5 bases. CDR1 SGHVS and CDR2 FQNEAQ come from the germline V gene.

The gene calls are TRBV27 and TRBJ1-1; the D gene is possibly TRBD1 (5 bases). Between the trimmed V and J ends, which lost 8 bases and 1 base, there was a span of 11 bases. Germline loops: CDR1 MNHEY, CDR2 SMNVEV (reference sequence). The CDR3 extends over 13 amino acids. CDR3 region: CASGRGGNTEAFF. CDR3 DNA sequence: TGTGCCAGCGGGCGGGGGGGGAACACTGAAGCTTTCTTT.

CDR3 in amino acids: CSVYELGPQHF. CDR3 sequence (DNA): TGCAGTGTTTATGAGCTTGGGCCCCAGCATTTT. The chain employs TRBV20-1 and TRBJ1-5; D is uncertain. The CDR3 extends over 11 amino acids. Germline V gene data show CDR1 as DFQATT and CDR2 as SNEGSKA (reference sequence). Trimming removed 7 bases from V and 9 bases from J, with 13 bases in between.

The V and J genes are TRBV10-3 and TRBJ1-1; 9 nucleotides align to TRBD1. The length of the CDR3 is 15 residues. The J segment lost 4 bases and the V segment lost 6 bases, leaving 9 bases of the junction unmatched. Germline CDR1 is ENHRY and CDR2 is SYGVKD. DNA of the CDR3: TGTGCCATCAGCAGAGGGGGACAGGGTGGCACTGAAGCTTTCTTT. Encoded protein: CAISRGGQGGTEAFF.

V and J are TRBV3-1 (or the pseudogene TRBV3-2) and TRBJ1-1; D possibly corresponds to TRBD1 (6 bases). This CDR3 is 14 amino acids long. Deletions cut 5 bases from V and 0 bases from J, with 10 bases between. CDR1 is LGHDT and CDR2 is YNNKEL in the germline V gene (reference sequence). CDR3 nucleotide sequence: TGTGCCAGCAGCGCAGGGGAGATGAACACTGAAGCTTTCTTT. It specifies CASSAGEMNTEAFF.

The chain recombines TRBV5-6 with TRBJ2-2; the match to TRBD2 covers 8 bases. This CDR3 region has 15 residues. V lost 2 bases to trimming and J lost 3 bases; unmatched junction nucleotides: 3. Germline V gives CDR1 SGHDT, CDR2 YYEEEE. DNA for the CDR3: TGTGCCAGCAGCTTCGGACTAGCAGACACCGGGGAGCTGTTTTTT. As protein: CASSFGLADTGELFF.

V and J are TRBV7-9 and TRBJ2-7; D is unclear. CDR3 size: 15 residues. CDR1 and CDR2 (germline): SEHNR, FQNEAQ (reference sequence). The germline V and J ends were trimmed by 1 base and 9 bases, with 19 bases remaining between them. The CDR3: CASSLESQGGSGQYF. The CDR3 DNA reads TGTGCCAGCAGCTTAGAGAGCCAAGGCGGATCGGGGCAGTACTTC. Full variable domain (rest looked up from reference TRBV7-9 and TRBJ2-7): DTGVSQNPRHKITKRGQNVTFRCDPISEHNRLYWYRQTLGQGPEFLTYFQNEAQLEKSRLLSDRFSAERPKGSFSTLEIQRTEQGDSAMYLCASSLESQGGSGQYFGPGTRLTVT.

This clone was counted a few times. The chain joins TRBV6-4 to TRBJ2-1, with D unclear. This CDR3 has 16 amino acids. CDR1 MRHNA and CDR2 SNTAGT come from the germline V gene. V was clipped by 5 bases and J by 0 bases, with 14 bases between them. CDR3 sequence: CASSPLGVGSYNEQFF. Written as DNA, the CDR3 is TGTGCCAGCAGTCCTCTAGGAGTAGGCTCCTACAATGAGCAGTTCTTC.

The V and J genes are TRBV6-5 and TRBJ1-3, with 9 bases identical to TRBD1. Unmatched junction bases numbered 3, after V lost 4 bases and J lost 2 bases. Germline V CDR1 and CDR2: MNHEY, SVGAGI. The CDR3 is made up of 15 amino acids. The CDR3 DNA reads as TGTGCCAGCAGTTTGGGGACAGGGACTGGAAACACCATATATTTT. Residues: CASSLGTGTGNTIYF.

DNA of the CDR3: TGTGCCAGTAGTACCCCTGGAGGGGCCTATGGCTACACCTTC. It yields the protein CASSTPGGAYGYTF. J is TRBJ1-2 and V is TRBV19; possibly TRBD1 for D (5 bases). Trimming shortened V by 4 bases and J by 4 bases, and 13 bases separated the two germline ends. The CDR3 has 14 residues. The germline gives CDR1 LNHDA, CDR2 SQIVND (reference sequence). Filled out from reference TRBV19 and TRBJ1-2, the complete variable domain reads DGGITQSPKYLFRKEGQNVTLSCEQNLNHDAMYWYRQDPGQGLRLIYYSQIVNDFQKGDIAEGYSVSREKKESFPLTVTSAQKNPTAFYLCASSTPGGAYGYTFGSGTRLTVV.

The gene calls are TRBV7-3 and TRBJ2-6, with D perhaps matching TRBD1 (6 bases). V lost 5 bases and J lost 1, with 15 bases in between. Germline V lookup: CDR1 SGHTA, CDR2 FQGTGA. The CDR3 extends over 17 amino acids. CDR3 amino acids: CASSPKGRGSGANVLTF. The CDR3, as DNA: TGTGCCAGCAGCCCCAAGGGCAGGGGTTCTGGGGCCAACGTCCTGACTTTC.

This clone has a single count. The rearrangement joins TRBV7-6 to TRBJ2-7, with D perhaps TRBD1 (6 bases). In germline, CDR1 is SGHVS, CDR2 FNYEAQ. The V end lost 5 bases, the J end lost 0 bases, and 17 bases lay between the germline ends. CDR3 length: 16 amino acids. CDR3: CASSPVQGSGSYEQYF. CDR3 DNA: TGTGCCAGCAGCCCCGTACAGGGTTCAGGCTCCTACGAGCAGTACTTC.

This chain connects TRBV25-1 to TRBJ1-5; TRBD1 is a possible D gene (5 bases). The germline V gene has CDR1 MGHDK and CDR2 SYGVNS. V was pared by 4 bases and J by 4 bases, with 11 bases between. The CDR3 has 14 amino acids. As DNA, the CDR3 is TGTGCCAGCAGTGTTTCGGGGGGAAATCAGCCCCAGCATTTT. This sequence encodes CASSVSGGNQPQHF.

As concerns this clone: Since a much larger clone is just one base distant, this may be a read error. The chain carries TRBV28 and TRBJ1-1; D remains unclear. The CDR3 has 14 amino acids. V was cut by 6 bases and J by 1 base, with 12 bases left in between. CDR1 MDHEN and CDR2 SYDVKM come from the germline V gene. CDR3 loop: CASSLIGRNTEAFF. CDR3 in DNA: TGTGCCAGCAGCTTGATCGGGAGGAACACTGAAGCTTTCTTT.

This clone was seen a handful of times. The J gene is TRBJ2-3, the V gene TRBV30; a possible D gene is TRBD1 (5 bases). The V and J ends lost 0 bases and 6 bases respectively, with 13 bases between them. The CDR3 has 14 amino acids. Germline assignment: CDR1 GTSNPN and CDR2 SVGIG (reference sequence). CDR3: CAWSVRTSTDTQYF. CDR3 nucleotide sequence: TGTGCCTGGAGTGTGCGGACATCGACGGATACGCAGTATTTT.

This chain joins TRBV29-1 and TRBJ1-2; 8 bases are shared with TRBD1. V was pared by 7 bases and J by 2 bases, with 3 bases of the junction left unmatched. Looked up from germline, CDR1 is SQVTM and CDR2 is ANQGSEA. There are 12 residues in the CDR3. CDR3: CSADRGNYGYTF. The CDR3 DNA reads TGCAGCGCTGACAGGGGAAACTATGGCTACACCTTC. Combining the CDR3 with reference TRBV29-1 and TRBJ1-2 gives the whole variable domain SAVISQKPSRDICQRGTSLTIQCQVDSQVTMMFWYRQQPGQSLTLIATANQGSEATYESGFVIDKFPISRPNLTFSTLTVSNMSPEDSSIYLCSADRGNYGYTFGSGTRLTVV.

The V and J genes are TRBV4-1 and TRBJ2-1; the match to TRBD2 covers 13 bases. Germline V gene data show CDR1 as MGHRA and CDR2 as YSYEKL. The CDR3 is made up of 16 amino acids. V was pared by 6 bases and J by 9 bases, with 11 bases of the junction left unmatched. In DNA, the CDR3 is TGCGCCAGCAGGCCAGCCGGGACTAGCGGGACAGGTGAGCAGTTCTTC. As protein: CASRPAGTSGTGEQFF.

CDR3 sequence: CASSQTGTRGDEQYF. The CDR3 DNA is TGTGCCAGCAGCCAAACCGGGACTAGGGGCGACGAGCAGTACTTC. The chain links TRBV3-1 (or the pseudogene TRBV3-2) to TRBJ2-7, with 8 bases matching TRBD2. The CDR3 consists of 15 residues. Trimming removed 2 bases from V and 5 bases from J; junction bases left unmatched: 8. CDR1 is LGHDT, CDR2 YNNKEL, per germline (reference sequence).

This chain connects TRBV4-2 to TRBJ2-2, with D possibly matching TRBD2 (6 bases). CDR1 and CDR2 from the germline V gene are LGHNA and YNFKEQ. Trimming stripped 0 bases from V and 1 base from J, with 9 bases between. There are 16 residues in the CDR3. CDR3 sequence: CASSQDGGRNTGELFF. Here the CDR3 DNA reads TGTGCCAGCAGCCAAGACGGGGGTAGGAACACCGGGGAGCTGTTTTTT.

This clone showed up just once. This chain links TRBV19 with TRBJ1-5; 9 bases are shared with TRBD1. The CDR3 is made up of 13 amino acids. After removal of 8 bases from V and 4 bases from J, the junction contained 3 bases not matched to a gene. The germline CDR1 and CDR2 sequences are LNHDA and SQIVND (reference sequence). The CDR3 loop is CASFGTGNQPQHF. CDR3 DNA sequence: TGTGCCAGTTTCGGGACAGGGAATCAGCCCCAGCATTTT.

This clone was counted between two and nine times. This sequence joins TRBV3-1 (or the pseudogene TRBV3-2) and TRBJ2-7, with TRBD2 identical over 9 bases. The V segment lost 4 bases and the J segment 3 bases; nucleotides outside the gene matches: 7. The CDR3 spans 15 residues. Germline loops: CDR1 LGHDT, CDR2 YNNKEL (reference sequence). This CDR3 is CASSRNSGRGYEQYF. As DNA, the CDR3 is TGTGCCAGCAGCCGGAATAGCGGGAGAGGCTACGAGCAGTACTTC.

The J gene is TRBJ2-7, the V gene TRBV7-9; TRBD2 agrees at 7 bases. Germline assignment: CDR1 SEHNR and CDR2 FQNEAQ (reference sequence). J lost 2 bases, V lost 5 bases, and 6 bases had no gene match. The CDR3 has 14 residues. CDR3 bases: TGTGCCAGCAGCCCCCCCGGACTAGCCTACGAGCAGTACTTC. This gives the protein CASSPPGLAYEQYF.

The J gene is TRBJ2-6, the V gene TRBV19, with 11 bases aligning to TRBD2. The CDR3 runs to 19 residues. The V and J ends lost 5 bases and 0 bases, in that order; junction bases with no gene match: 9. Per the germline V gene, CDR1 is LNHDA and CDR2 is SQIVND (reference sequence). DNA for the CDR3: TGTGCCAGTAGTGACATGGGACTAGCGGCGAACTCTGGGGCCAACGTCCTGACTTTC. Its protein is CASSDMGLAANSGANVLTF.

This clone occurred a few times. The chain recombines TRBV9 with TRBJ1-1, with D possibly being TRBD1 (6 bases). The V gene lost 2 bases and the J gene lost 1 base, with 12 bases spanning the gap. Germline values: CDR1 SGDLS, CDR2 YYNGEE. CDR3 length: 15 residues. The CDR3 DNA sequence: TGTGCCAGCAGCGTTTCCGGGACAAGGAACACTGAAGCTTTCTTT. Encoded protein: CASSVSGTRNTEAFF.

This chain links TRBV12-3 or TRBV12-4 with TRBJ2-2; maybe TRBD2 (6 bases). V was clipped by 7 bases and J by 9 bases, with 12 bases between them. CDR3 length equals 12 residues. CDR3 nucleotide sequence: TGTGCCAGCACTCGGGGAGGACGGGAGCTGTTTTTT. This encodes CASTRGGRELFF.

V is TRBV5-6 and J is TRBJ2-7; the D gene is possibly TRBD2 (6 bases). Germline V gene sequence: CDR1 SGHDT, CDR2 YYEEEE. The CDR3 loop spans 15 amino acids. V lost 0 bases and J lost 6, with 16 bases in between. The CDR3 is CASSLVFTSPGEQYF. CDR3 DNA: TGTGCCAGCAGCTTGGTATTTACTAGCCCGGGCGAGCAGTACTTC.

The chain joins TRBV2 to TRBJ2-3, with a weak D call TRBD1 (6 bases). The CDR3 totals 16 residues. V shed 5 bases and J shed 2 bases, with 17 bases lying between them. CDR1 SNHLY and CDR2 FYNNEI come from the germline V gene. The CDR3 region has the DNA TGTGCCAGCAGTACCGACAGGACCCAGATCACAGATACGCAGTATTTT. Translating gives CASSTDRTQITDTQYF.

A few counts support this clone. V gene TRBV2 combines with J gene TRBJ1-5, with 9 bases aligning to TRBD1. Germline loops: CDR1 SNHLY, CDR2 FYNNEI. The CDR3 extends over 16 amino acids. V gave up 3 bases and J gave up 7 bases; unmatched junction bases: 10. Written as DNA, the CDR3 is TGTGCCAGCAGTGAGAGGGACAGGGAGTTCAACCAGCCCCAGCATTTT. It yields the protein CASSERDREFNQPQHF.